Listed below are T cell receptor beta chains from one sample, sequenced in a study of blood T cell repertoires in COVID-19. Profiled with immunoSEQ multiplex PCR; TCRdb holds only in-frame clones, not every one. The profile covers some 300,000 clones, with approximately 90% appearing a single time and 6.3% taken by the ten largest. The sample consisted of peripheral blood. The origin of the receptors is a woman between 45 and 65 years old with COVID-19, enrolled during active disease. The CDR3 runs from the conserved cysteine through the conserved F or W. The D gene is left open where the match is weak. For some rows the clone size is stated as once, few or many, or as a class when expanded; others skip it.

v_call: TRBV5-5; clone_size: .; d_call: TRBD1; j_call: TRBJ1-1; cdr3_aa: CASSFNHGTGTSEAFF; cdr3_nt: TGTGCCAGCAGCTTTAATCACGGGACAGGGACTTCCGAAGCTTTCTTT
v_call: TRBV30; clone_size: .; d_call: TRBD1; j_call: TRBJ2-7; cdr3_aa: CAWRKDRVAEQYF; cdr3_nt: TGTGCCTGGCGTAAGGACAGGGTTGCCGAGCAGTACTTC
v_call: TRBV6-5; clone_size: .; d_call: .; j_call: TRBJ2-6; cdr3_aa: CASQTGTTGANVLTF; cdr3_nt: TGTGCCAGCCAAACAGGGACCACTGGGGCCAACGTCCTGACTTTC
v_call: TRBV27; clone_size: .; d_call: .; j_call: TRBJ1-1; cdr3_aa: CASSLRETGTEAFF; cdr3_nt: TGTGCCAGCAGTTTAAGGGAGACCGGGACTGAAGCTTTCTTT
v_call: TRBV5-1; clone_size: .; d_call: .; j_call: TRBJ1-6; cdr3_aa: CASSPRQRRHNSPLHF; cdr3_nt: TGCGCCAGCAGCCCCCGACAGAGGCGGCATAATTCACCCCTCCACTTT
v_call: TRBV10-1; clone_size: .; d_call: TRBD2; j_call: TRBJ2-3; cdr3_aa: CASSDLPLGREGPDTQYF; cdr3_nt: TGCGCCAGCAGCGACCTCCCCTTAGGGCGGGAGGGTCCAGATACGCAGTATTTT
v_call: TRBV6-5; clone_size: .; d_call: TRBD1; j_call: TRBJ1-1; cdr3_aa: CASSYVGGAMGTEAFF; cdr3_nt: TGTGCCAGCAGTTACGTAGGGGGCGCTATGGGCACTGAAGCTTTCTTT
v_call: TRBV6-6; clone_size: .; d_call: TRBD2; j_call: TRBJ2-7; cdr3_aa: CASSSPAGVKNEQYF; cdr3_nt: TGTGCCAGCAGTTCCCCAGCGGGAGTGAAAAACGAGCAGTACTTC
v_call: TRBV4-3; clone_size: .; d_call: .; j_call: TRBJ2-1; cdr3_aa: CASSQEETAVSYNEQFF; cdr3_nt: TGCGCCAGCAGCCAGGAGGAGACCGCGGTCTCCTACAATGAGCAGTTCTTC
v_call: TRBV7-9; clone_size: .; d_call: .; j_call: TRBJ1-2; cdr3_aa: CASSLALGALGDGYTF; cdr3_nt: TGTGCCAGCAGCTTAGCGCTTGGGGCGCTAGGGGATGGCTACACCTTC
v_call: TRBV11-2; clone_size: .; d_call: TRBD1; j_call: TRBJ1-1; cdr3_aa: CASSSRDRVNTEAFF; cdr3_nt: TGTGCCAGCAGCTCCCGGGACAGGGTGAACACTGAAGCTTTCTTT
v_call: TRBV18; clone_size: once; d_call: .; j_call: TRBJ2-1; cdr3_aa: CASSPQEADYSNEQFF; cdr3_nt: TGTGCCAGCTCACCACAAGAGGCGGATTATTCCAATGAGCAGTTCTTC
v_call: TRBV19; clone_size: .; d_call: TRBD2; j_call: TRBJ2-3; cdr3_aa: CASRRSGSGSTDTQYF; cdr3_nt: TGTGCCAGCCGGCGGAGCGGGAGCGGGAGCACAGATACGCAGTATTTT
v_call: TRBV13; clone_size: .; d_call: .; j_call: TRBJ2-6; cdr3_aa: CASSLRPSPTPSGANVLTF; cdr3_nt: TGTGCCAGCAGCCTTCGACCGTCTCCGACTCCCTCTGGGGCCAACGTCCTGACTTTC
v_call: TRBV7-2; clone_size: few; d_call: .; j_call: TRBJ1-4; cdr3_aa: CASSPQGGVTNEKLFF; cdr3_nt: TGTGCCAGCAGCCCCCAGGGAGGGGTAACTAATGAAAAACTGTTTTTT
v_call: TRBV27; clone_size: .; d_call: TRBD1; j_call: TRBJ1-2; cdr3_aa: CASSAASTGHMDYTF; cdr3_nt: TGTGCCAGCAGTGCCGCATCGACAGGGCATATGGACTACACCTTC
v_call: TRBV5-1; clone_size: .; d_call: TRBD2; j_call: TRBJ2-3; cdr3_aa: CASSKGLAGGVTDTQYF; cdr3_nt: TGCGCCAGCAGCAAGGGACTAGCGGGAGGAGTCACAGATACGCAGTATTTT
v_call: TRBV19; clone_size: .; d_call: TRBD2; j_call: TRBJ2-7; cdr3_aa: CASSKAGGSSSYEQYF; cdr3_nt: TGTGCCAGTAGTAAAGCGGGAGGATCTAGCTCCTACGAGCAGTACTTC
v_call: TRBV10-3; clone_size: .; d_call: TRBD1; j_call: TRBJ2-7; cdr3_aa: CAISGDRGYEQYF; cdr3_nt: TGTGCCATCAGTGGAGACAGGGGCTACGAGCAGTACTTC
v_call: TRBV29-1; clone_size: .; d_call: .; j_call: TRBJ2-2; cdr3_aa: CSVVLIDSTGELFF; cdr3_nt: TGCAGCGTTGTGTTGATTGACTCCACCGGGGAGCTGTTTTTT
v_call: TRBV18; clone_size: .; d_call: TRBD1; j_call: TRBJ1-1; cdr3_aa: CASSPGTGGASEAFF; cdr3_nt: TGTGCCAGCTCACCCGGGACAGGGGGCGCGTCTGAAGCTTTCTTT
v_call: TRBV30; clone_size: .; d_call: TRBD1; j_call: TRBJ1-5; cdr3_aa: CAWTGGGNQPQHF; cdr3_nt: TGTGCCTGGACAGGGGGCGGCAATCAGCCCCAGCATTTT
v_call: TRBV27; clone_size: .; d_call: TRBD2; j_call: TRBJ2-2; cdr3_aa: CASSLVAGGLFTGELFF; cdr3_nt: TGTGCCAGCAGTTTGGTAGCGGGAGGGCTCTTTACCGGGGAGCTGTTTTTT
v_call: TRBV5-1; clone_size: .; d_call: .; j_call: TRBJ2-7; cdr3_aa: CASSLGQGYYEQYF; cdr3_nt: TGCGCCAGCAGCTTGGGGCAGGGCTACTACGAGCAGTACTTC
v_call: TRBV5-1; clone_size: .; d_call: .; j_call: TRBJ1-2; cdr3_aa: CASSLQDGYGYTF; cdr3_nt: TGCGCCAGCAGCTTACAGGATGGCTATGGCTACACCTTC
v_call: TRBV5-1; clone_size: .; d_call: .; j_call: TRBJ2-2; cdr3_aa: CASSLVGGNTGELFF; cdr3_nt: TGCGCCAGCAGCTTGGTCGGAGGTAACACCGGGGAGCTGTTTTTT
v_call: TRBV30; clone_size: .; d_call: .; j_call: TRBJ1-4; cdr3_aa: CAWSVNSNEKLFF; cdr3_nt: TGTGCCTGGAGTGTAAACAGTAATGAAAAACTGTTTTTT
v_call: TRBV4-1; clone_size: .; d_call: .; j_call: TRBJ2-1; cdr3_aa: CASSQGEGGYNEQFF; cdr3_nt: TGCGCCAGCAGCCAAGGGGAAGGAGGCTACAATGAGCAGTTCTTC
v_call: TRBV18; clone_size: few; d_call: TRBD1; j_call: TRBJ2-1; cdr3_aa: CASSPPTGVPGNEQFF; cdr3_nt: TGTGCCAGCTCACCTCCCACAGGGGTCCCGGGCAATGAGCAGTTCTTC
v_call: TRBV3-1/TRBV3-2; clone_size: .; d_call: .; j_call: TRBJ1-5; cdr3_aa: CASSQEPGRSNQPQHF; cdr3_nt: TGTGCCAGCAGCCAAGAACCTGGCAGGAGCAATCAGCCCCAGCATTTT
v_call: TRBV5-1; clone_size: .; d_call: .; j_call: TRBJ2-5; cdr3_aa: CASSPTYYTPQETQYF; cdr3_nt: TGCGCCAGCAGCCCGACTTATTATACCCCTCAGGAGACCCAGTACTTC
v_call: TRBV30; clone_size: .; d_call: .; j_call: TRBJ2-5; cdr3_aa: CAWSNGWAQETQYF; cdr3_nt: TGTGCCTGGAGCAACGGATGGGCGCAAGAGACCCAGTACTTC
v_call: TRBV19; clone_size: .; d_call: .; j_call: TRBJ2-1; cdr3_aa: CASSGAAPYNEQFF; cdr3_nt: TGTGCCAGTAGTGGGGCGGCGCCCTACAATGAGCAGTTCTTC
v_call: TRBV9; clone_size: .; d_call: .; j_call: TRBJ2-1; cdr3_aa: CASSVGDSHYNEQFF; cdr3_nt: TGTGCCAGCAGCGTAGGGGACTCACACTACAATGAGCAGTTCTTC
v_call: TRBV7-6; clone_size: .; d_call: .; j_call: TRBJ2-1; cdr3_aa: CASSHIRGGNDGLRFF; cdr3_nt: TGTGCCAGCAGCCATATCCGCGGAGGTAATGACGGATTGAGGTTCTTC
v_call: TRBV30; clone_size: once; d_call: .; j_call: TRBJ1-1; cdr3_aa: CAWSTGMNTEAFF; cdr3_nt: TGTGCCTGGAGTACAGGGATGAACACTGAAGCTTTCTTT
v_call: TRBV19; clone_size: .; d_call: TRBD1; j_call: TRBJ2-7; cdr3_aa: CASSPRQGTYEQYF; cdr3_nt: TGTGCCAGTAGTCCGAGACAGGGTACCTACGAGCAGTACTTC
v_call: TRBV10-3; clone_size: few; d_call: TRBD1; j_call: TRBJ1-2; cdr3_aa: CAISEGTGGSYGYTF; cdr3_nt: TGTGCCATCAGTGAGGGGACAGGGGGTAGCTATGGCTACACCTTC
v_call: TRBV19; clone_size: .; d_call: .; j_call: TRBJ2-5; cdr3_aa: CASSMRLGETQYF; cdr3_nt: TGTGCCAGTAGTATGCGGCTCGGTGAGACCCAGTACTTC
v_call: TRBV11-2; clone_size: .; d_call: TRBD2; j_call: TRBJ2-1; cdr3_aa: CASSPTSGRWNEQFF; cdr3_nt: TGTGCCAGCAGCCCGACTAGCGGGAGATGGAATGAGCAGTTCTTC
v_call: TRBV7-2; clone_size: few; d_call: .; j_call: TRBJ2-1; cdr3_aa: CASSAQVRFVF; cdr3_nt: TGTGCCAGCAGCGCCCAGGTCAGATTCGTCTTC
v_call: TRBV25-1; clone_size: .; d_call: TRBD2; j_call: TRBJ2-5; cdr3_aa: CASSESILAGTSSETQYF; cdr3_nt: TGTGCCAGCAGTGAGTCTATCTTGGCGGGGACTAGTTCGGAGACCCAGTACTTC
v_call: TRBV24-1; clone_size: .; d_call: .; j_call: TRBJ1-3; cdr3_aa: CATSDPGISGNTIYF; cdr3_nt: TGTGCCACCAGTGATCCAGGGATCTCTGGAAACACCATATATTTT
v_call: TRBV7-7; clone_size: .; d_call: TRBD1; j_call: TRBJ2-5; cdr3_aa: CASSPGTGGQETQYF; cdr3_nt: TGTGCTAGCAGCCCCGGGACAGGGGGCCAAGAGACCCAGTACTTC
v_call: TRBV12-3/TRBV12-4; clone_size: .; d_call: .; j_call: TRBJ1-5; cdr3_aa: CASGGTQPQHF; cdr3_nt: TGTGCCAGCGGGGGCACTCAGCCCCAGCATTTT
v_call: TRBV19; clone_size: .; d_call: .; j_call: TRBJ2-4; cdr3_aa: CASTSTGNIQYF; cdr3_nt: TGTGCCAGTACCTCGACTGGCAACATTCAGTACTTC